A single sample gave rise to the 32 T cell receptor beta chains below, sequenced in a study of shared clonotypes between healthy human individuals. Data came from immunoSEQ multiplex PCR; TCRdb stores just in-frame clones and leaves some out. Found here are over a million clones, approximately 80% of them singletons; the top ten hold approximately 0.5%. The sequenced sample was memory CD4+ T cells from PBMCs. The subset denotes: CD45RA-negative fraction. The receptors come from a man aged 18 to 29 in good health. Some clones in this sample may be carry-over from other donors' samples.

The chain links TRBV7-8 to TRBJ1-3; D is perhaps TRBD1 (5 bases). Per the germline V gene, CDR1 is SGHVS and CDR2 is FQNEAQ. Trimming pared 3 bases from V and 0 bases from J, leaving 9 bases between. CDR3 size: 15 residues. The CDR3: CASSLDTLSGNTIYF. The CDR3 nucleotides read TGTGCCAGCAGCTTGGACACACTCTCTGGAAACACCATATATTTT.

The genes are TRBV18 and TRBJ2-6; possible D gene TRBD2, 6 bases. This CDR3 has 15 residues. Germline values: CDR1 KGHSH, CDR2 LQKENI. With 5 bases removed from V and 6 bases from J, the gap between germline ends came to 14 bases. The chain's CDR3 is CASSSLRDSANVLTF. The CDR3 DNA follows: TGTGCCAGCTCATCACTCAGGGACTCGGCCAACGTCCTGACTTTC.

This clone was observed a few times. V is TRBV28 and J is TRBJ1-2, with a tentative D call TRBD1 (5 bases). Trimming took off 6 bases at V and 8 bases at J, with 22 bases between the two ends. Germline lookup yields CDR1 MDHEN and CDR2 SYDVKM. This CDR3 contains 15 residues. The CDR3 reads CASRPSLLGTWGYTF. In DNA, the CDR3 is TGTGCCAGCAGACCCTCCTTACTGGGGACTTGGGGCTACACCTTC.

In the case of this clone: This could be a read error, since a much larger clone is one nucleotide away. Other nucleotide sequences from this sample produce the same CDR3. The CDR3 reads CASSLGLQETQYF. CDR3 sequence (DNA): TGTGCCAGCAGCTTAGGCCTACAAGAGACCCAGTACTTC. The chain uses TRBV11-3 and TRBJ2-5; D unclear. The V and J ends lost 1 base and 2 bases respectively, with 5 bases between them. Germline assignment: CDR1 SGHNT and CDR2 YENEEA. The CDR3 is 13 residues long.

The chain joins TRBV7-2 to TRBJ1-1; tentative D call: TRBD1 (6 bases). The germline V gene encodes CDR1 SGHTA and CDR2 FQGNSA. The V end lost 2 bases, the J end lost 0 bases, and 10 bases lay between the germline ends. The CDR3 sequence is 15 residues long. CDR3 amino acids: CASSLSPGVNTEAFF. In DNA form, the CDR3 reads TGTGCCAGCAGCTTATCCCCAGGGGTGAACACTGAAGCTTTCTTT.

This sequence joins TRBV7-8 and TRBJ1-5, with a possible D match to TRBD1 (6 bases). This CDR3 comprises 16 residues. The V gene lost 4 bases and the J gene lost 3 bases, with 16 bases spanning the gap. Per germline, CDR1 SGHVS and CDR2 FQNEAQ. CDR3 in DNA: TGTGCCAGCAGCTCTGAGGGGGTCGCCACCAATCAGCCCCAGCATTTT. Protein product: CASSSEGVATNQPQHF.

This clone was detected only a few times. The chain employs TRBV28 and TRBJ1-1; D is unresolved. Germline V CDR1 and CDR2: MDHEN, SYDVKM. V lost 1 base, J lost 6 bases, and 9 bases lay in between. The CDR3 runs 13 residues. The CDR3 loop is CASSLYRVPEAFF. In nucleotides, the CDR3 is TGTGCCAGCAGTTTATATAGGGTCCCTGAAGCTTTCTTT.

The gene calls are TRBV19 and TRBJ1-5, with D unresolved. The germline V gene encodes CDR1 LNHDA and CDR2 SQIVND (reference sequence). Trimming took off 3 bases at V and 1 base at J, with 10 bases between the two ends. This CDR3 comprises 15 residues. The CDR3 loop is CASSILGFSNQPQHF. The CDR3 DNA is TGTGCCAGTAGTATTCTAGGGTTCAGCAATCAGCCCCAGCATTTT.

This clone is a singleton in its sample. The J gene is TRBJ1-2, the V gene TRBV27; the D is unclear. This CDR3 comprises 15 residues. Trimming cost V 0 bases and J 4 bases, with 12 bases left between them. Germline-derived CDR1 and CDR2 are MNHEY and SMNVEV (reference sequence). DNA of the CDR3: TGTGCCAGCAGTTTATCGATAACGGCCCCCTATGGCTACACCTTC. Protein: CASSLSITAPYGYTF.

V is TRBV4-3 and J is TRBJ2-7; 7 bases align to TRBD2. V shed 1 base, J shed 1 base, and the junction held 4 bases outside the gene matches. Germline V CDR1 and CDR2: LGHNA, YSLEER. This CDR3 comprises 15 residues. The CDR3 reads CASSQVAGVSYEQYF. For the CDR3, the DNA is TGCGCCAGCAGCCAAGTGGCGGGAGTGTCCTACGAGCAGTACTTC.

The V gene is TRBV20-1, the J gene TRBJ1-1; 7 bases are shared with TRBD1. The ends lost 8 bases at V and 4 bases at J; junction bases unmatched: 4. CDR3 size: 11 residues. Germline values: CDR1 DFQATT, CDR2 SNEGSKA (reference sequence). DNA of the CDR3: TGCAGTTCCAAGGGGGCCACTGAAGCTTTCTTT. Protein: CSSKGATEAFF.

This chain uses TRBV12-5 with TRBJ2-7; the match to TRBD2 covers 7 bases. After removal of 5 bases from V and 6 bases from J, the junction contained 4 bases not matched to a gene. Germline V gene lookup returns CDR1 LGHNT and CDR2 FRNRAP. The CDR3 has 12 amino acids. The CDR3 reads CASGGRGGEQYF. The CDR3 coding sequence is TGTGCTAGTGGTGGGAGGGGCGGCGAGCAGTACTTC.

The rearrangement uses TRBV7-6 and TRBJ2-5, with D possibly TRBD1 on 7 matching bases. This CDR3 comprises 18 residues. V was clipped by 5 bases and J by 1 base, with 23 bases between them. Germline V gene sequence: CDR1 SGHVS, CDR2 FNYEAQ. The CDR3 nucleotides read TGTGCCAGCAGCCGGGACAGTCCTACCCAGGGGGGCCAAGAGACCCAGTACTTC. It encodes CASSRDSPTQGGQETQYF.

The genes are TRBV15 and TRBJ2-1; D is unclear. Germline loops: CDR1 LNHNV, CDR2 YYDKDF (reference sequence). The CDR3 loop spans 12 amino acids. Between the trimmed V and J ends, which lost 3 bases and 6 bases, there was a span of 6 bases. CDR3 in DNA: TGTGCCACCAGCAGGGTCCCCAATGAGCAGTTCTTC. As protein: CATSRVPNEQFF.

The chain recombines TRBV11-2 with TRBJ2-5, with D unresolved. The CDR3 consists of 14 residues. V was clipped by 5 bases and J by 5 bases, with 15 bases between them. The germline gives CDR1 SGHAT, CDR2 FQNNGV. The CDR3 nucleotides read TGTGCCAGCAGCGTTTCCGGCCCCCGGGAGACCCAGTACTTC. Translating gives CASSVSGPRETQYF.

The CDR3 DNA follows: TGTGCCAGCAGTCCGTTGGGGGGGATCGGACTAGCGATCGGGCAGTACTTC. This translates into CASSPLGGIGLAIGQYF. The gene calls are TRBV28 and TRBJ2-7; 9 bases line up with TRBD2. V dropped 5 bases and J dropped 9; count of bases not matched to a gene: 20. This CDR3 is built from 17 residues. Germline CDR1 and CDR2: MDHEN and SYDVKM.

A note on this clone: Different DNA sequences within this sample yield the same CDR3. The gene calls are TRBV5-6 and TRBJ2-7; 8 nucleotides match TRBD2. The CDR3 runs 14 residues. Germline CDR1 SGHDT, CDR2 YYEEEE. J was trimmed by 3 bases and V by 1 base; bases with no gene match: 3. The CDR3 is CASSLFAGGYEQYF. CDR3 in DNA: TGTGCCAGCAGCTTGTTCGCGGGGGGCTACGAGCAGTACTTC.

A word on this clone: The same CDR3 is also encoded by other DNA sequences in this sample. The V call is TRBV19, the J call TRBJ1-1; D is unclear. This CDR3 has 14 residues. Trimming left V 1 base short and J 1 base short, with 7 bases between. Per germline, CDR1 LNHDA and CDR2 SQIVND (reference sequence). The chain's CDR3 is CASSIGQKNTEAFF. The CDR3 nucleotides are TGTGCCAGTAGTATAGGTCAAAAGAACACTGAAGCTTTCTTT.

The chain joins TRBV2 to TRBJ2-1; perhaps TRBD2 as D (5 bases). Germline CDR1 SNHLY, CDR2 FYNNEI. The CDR3 consists of 15 residues. Trimming pared 5 bases from V and 5 bases from J, leaving 16 bases between. The CDR3 nucleotides read TGTGCCAGCAGTTCTAGGCCGGGGTCAAACAATGAGCAGTTCTTC. Its translation is CASSSRPGSNNEQFF.

This clone was counted once. The chain links TRBV5-1 to TRBJ1-2; a possible D gene is TRBD1 (5 bases). Germline CDR1 SGHRS, CDR2 YFSETQ. The ends were cut back, 5 bases at V and 1 base at J, with 15 bases in the middle. This CDR3 region has 15 residues. CDR3 loop: CASRFSEGLNYGYTF. The CDR3 region has the DNA TGCGCCAGCAGGTTCTCGGAGGGACTTAACTATGGCTACACCTTC. Full variable domain (rest looked up from reference TRBV5-1 and TRBJ1-2): KAGVTQTPRYLIKTRGQQVTLSCSPISGHRSVSWYQQTPGQGLQFLFEYFSETQRNKGNFPGRFSGRQFSNSRSEMNVSTLELGDSALYLCASRFSEGLNYGYTFGSGTRLTVV.

This clone occurred once. Other DNA sequences from this sample encode an identical CDR3 as well. The chain combines TRBV28 with TRBJ1-3, with D hard to call. There are 12 residues in the CDR3. Germline CDR1 MDHEN, CDR2 SYDVKM. Trimming left V 7 bases short and J 2 bases short, with 6 bases between. The CDR3 protein is CASTSPGNTIYF. The CDR3 nucleotides are TGTGCCAGCACCTCCCCTGGAAACACCATATATTTT.

This chain connects TRBV19 to TRBJ1-2, with no clear D. The CDR3 contains 12 residues. The V end lost 4 bases, the J end lost 10 bases, and 13 bases lay between the germline ends. Germline CDR1 reads LNHDA; CDR2 reads SQIVND (reference sequence). The chain's CDR3 is CASSRSRIDYTF. CDR3 nucleotides: TGTGCCAGTAGTAGGAGTCGGATTGACTACACCTTC.

J is TRBJ2-5 and V is TRBV6-5; D perhaps matches TRBD2 (6 bases). This CDR3 comprises 15 residues. V was clipped by 2 bases and J by 3 bases, with 13 bases between them. Germline loops: CDR1 MNHEY, CDR2 SVGAGI. The CDR3 region is CASSYGGLREETQYF. The CDR3 DNA sequence: TGTGCCAGCAGTTACGGAGGGCTCCGGGAAGAGACCCAGTACTTC.

The J gene is TRBJ1-2, the V gene TRBV4-1; 9 positions agree with TRBD1. This CDR3 contains 15 residues. V gave up 1 base and J gave up 8 bases; unmatched junction bases: 8. Germline V gene sequence: CDR1 MGHRA, CDR2 YSYEKL. CDR3 residues: CASSQGARQGGGYTF. CDR3 nucleotides: TGCGCCAGCAGCCAAGGCGCCCGACAGGGGGGCGGCTACACCTTC.

CDR3 coding DNA: TGTGCCAGCAGCCCACGAAAACTAGTGTATGAGCAGTTCTTC. This codes for CASSPRKLVYEQFF. The chain recombines TRBV7-9 with TRBJ2-1; tentatively, D is TRBD2 (5 bases). This CDR3 is built from 14 residues. V was cut by 5 bases and J by 8 bases, with 16 bases left in between. CDR1 SEHNR and CDR2 FQNEAQ come from the germline V gene (reference sequence).

This chain joins TRBV5-4 and TRBJ2-1; 9 nucleotides agree with TRBD1. V gave up 0 bases and J gave up 6 bases; unmatched junction bases: 7. Germline loops: CDR1 SGHNT, CDR2 YYREEE (reference sequence). The CDR3 sequence is 16 residues long. The CDR3 DNA sequence: TGTGCCAGCAGCTTGGCCCCGGGACAGGGAGCCAATGAGCAGTTCTTC. Amino acid sequence: CASSLAPGQGANEQFF.

V usage is TRBV9 and J usage is TRBJ2-5, with D perhaps matching TRBD1 (6 bases). V shed 0 bases and J shed 2 bases, with 17 bases lying between them. The CDR3 contains 17 residues. Germline V gives CDR1 SGDLS, CDR2 YYNGEE. In DNA, the CDR3 is TGTGCCAGCAGCGTAGATGGCAGGACAGCCCTACAAGAGACCCAGTACTTC. Translation gives CASSVDGRTALQETQYF.

This chain links TRBV19 with TRBJ1-1; 8 bases line up with TRBD1. Germline-derived CDR1 and CDR2 are LNHDA and SQIVND (reference sequence). The V and J ends lost 3 bases and 5 bases, in that order; junction bases with no gene match: 2. The CDR3 runs to 13 residues. In nucleotides, the CDR3 is TGTGCCAGTAGTATCAGGGGGCCTACTGAAGCTTTCTTT. Residues: CASSIRGPTEAFF.

The rearrangement uses TRBV5-1 and TRBJ1-3; D might be TRBD1 (5 bases). The germline CDR1 and CDR2 sequences are SGHRS and YFSETQ. The germline V and J ends were trimmed by 2 bases and 1 base, with 16 bases remaining between them. This CDR3 contains 17 residues. This chain's CDR3 is CASSFSGGFRSGNTIYF. CDR3 DNA sequence: TGCGCCAGCAGCTTCTCGGGGGGATTTCGGTCTGGAAACACCATATATTTT.

V gene TRBV6-1 combines with J gene TRBJ2-3; D gene ambiguous. Germline values: CDR1 MNHNS, CDR2 SASEGT. The CDR3 is 13 amino acids. Trimming removed 1 base from V and 7 bases from J, with 9 bases in between. Here the CDR3 reads CASSEGLDHTQYF. The CDR3 nucleotides read TGTGCCAGCAGTGAAGGTCTAGACCATACGCAGTATTTT.

The CDR3 nucleotides read TGTGCCACCAGCAGACCCCCGGGGGGCTGGAATCAGCCCCAGCATTTT. It codes for CATSRPPGGWNQPQHF. The rearrangement uses TRBV15 and TRBJ1-5; D is perhaps TRBD1 (6 bases). CDR3 length: 16 amino acids. CDR1 is LNHNV and CDR2 is YYDKDF in the germline V gene (reference sequence). Trimming cost V 2 bases and J 4 bases, with 15 bases left between them.

This clone turned up a few times. The chain is built from TRBV5-1 and TRBJ2-1; 8 bases agree with TRBD2. The CDR3 extends over 16 amino acids. Looked up from germline, CDR1 is SGHRS and CDR2 is YFSETQ. The trim removed 0 bases at V and 3 bases at J, leaving 5 bases unmatched. The CDR3: CASSLATSGYYNEQFF. CDR3 nucleotide sequence: TGCGCCAGCAGCTTGGCAACTAGCGGCTACTACAATGAGCAGTTCTTC.